A single sample gave rise to the 26 T cell receptor beta chains below, sequenced in a study of cytomegalovirus exposure and HLA in healthy donors. Primers included in the PCR were 60 Vbeta and 13 Jbeta primers. Clones were read by immunoSEQ multiplex PCR, and TCRdb kept only the in-frame ones, dropping some. In all, the sample yields fewer than 150,000 clones. Specimen: PBMCs. Receptor source: a woman between 55 and 75 years old in good health and CMV-seronegative.

The chain joins TRBV7-9 to TRBJ1-2; tentative D call: TRBD1 (5 bases). CDR1 and CDR2 from the germline V gene are SEHNR and FQNEAQ (reference sequence). V was clipped by 2 bases and J by 8 bases, with 12 bases between them. The CDR3 is 13 residues long. CDR3 bases: TGTGCCAGCAGCTTACGGGGGGTTGGCGGCTACACCTTC. This translates into CASSLRGVGGYTF.

The gene calls are TRBV7-2 and TRBJ1-5; 9 bases line up with TRBD1. With V trimmed by 5 bases and J by 5 bases, 4 bases remained unmatched. Looked up from germline, CDR1 is SGHTA and CDR2 is FQGNSA. This CDR3 is built from 14 residues. CDR3 loop: CASSPTGGHQPQHF. The DNA for the CDR3 is TGTGCCAGCAGCCCTACAGGGGGCCATCAGCCCCAGCATTTT.

The chain carries TRBV19 and TRBJ2-4, with D perhaps matching TRBD1 (5 bases). V lost 4 bases and J 5 bases, leaving 9 bases between the germline ends. In germline, CDR1 is LNHDA, CDR2 SQIVND (reference sequence). CDR3 size: 13 residues. The DNA of the CDR3 is TGTGCCAGTAGTACGGACATCGAAAACATTCAGTACTTC. Amino acids: CASSTDIENIQYF.

This chain connects TRBV18 to TRBJ1-4; 7 positions agree with TRBD1. Germline CDR1 KGHSH, CDR2 LQKENI. J lost 3 bases, V lost 1 base, and 5 bases had no gene match. The CDR3 is made up of 16 amino acids. CDR3 DNA sequence: TGTGCCAGCTCACCACTGACAGGGTCTGCTAATGAAAAACTGTTTTTT. This sequence encodes CASSPLTGSANEKLFF.

The chain couples TRBV2 to TRBJ1-5; tentatively, D is TRBD1 (6 bases). Germline CDR1 is SNHLY and CDR2 is FYNNEI. The CDR3 loop spans 15 amino acids. Trimming took 4 bases from V and 0 from J, leaving 10 bases between them. CDR3: CASSVTGYSNQPQHF. Written as DNA, the CDR3 is TGTGCCAGCAGTGTAACAGGGTATAGCAATCAGCCCCAGCATTTT.

The rearrangement joins TRBV2 to TRBJ2-7; 12 nucleotides line up with TRBD2. Germline values: CDR1 SNHLY, CDR2 FYNNEI. The CDR3 has 16 amino acids. V was pared by 8 bases and J by 4 bases, with 12 bases of the junction left unmatched. CDR3 nucleotide sequence: TGTGCCAGCCGGGGCCTAGCGGGGGGGCCAGGTTACGAGCAGTACTTC. Its protein is CASRGLAGGPGYEQYF.

This chain uses TRBV15 with TRBJ1-5; a weak D match, TRBD1 (5 bases). The germline V and J ends were trimmed by 5 bases and 11 bases, with 19 bases remaining between them. From germline, CDR1 is LNHNV and CDR2 YYDKDF (reference sequence). The CDR3 has 14 residues. The CDR3 spells CATSPQRGRRAQHF. Here the CDR3 DNA reads TGTGCCACCAGCCCCCAGCGGGGCCGCAGGGCCCAGCATTTT.

This chain joins TRBV29-1 and TRBJ2-1; TRBD2 matches at 9 bases. The CDR3 is made up of 13 amino acids. With V trimmed by 4 bases and J by 9 bases, 7 bases remained unmatched. The germline V gene has CDR1 SQVTM and CDR2 ANQGSEA. CDR3 nucleotide sequence: TGCAGCGTTGCTCTAGCGGGATTCATTGAGCAGTTCTTC. It encodes CSVALAGFIEQFF.

The chain's CDR3 is CASSSTGAFSEAFF. The CDR3 DNA follows: TGTGCCAGTAGTTCGACAGGGGCCTTTTCTGAAGCTTTCTTT. This chain links TRBV19 with TRBJ1-1; 8 bases are a match to TRBD1. The CDR3 consists of 14 residues. Germline V gene data show CDR1 as LNHDA and CDR2 as SQIVND (reference sequence). After removal of 5 bases from V and 6 bases from J, the junction contained 8 bases not matched to a gene.

The chain recombines TRBV23-1 with TRBJ2-5; D is perhaps TRBD1 (5 bases). TRBV23-1 is known as an ORF, though its function is uncertain. CDR3 length: 12 residues. V was clipped by 7 bases and J by 2 bases, with 8 bases between them. CDR3 loop: CASNPGQETQYF. DNA of the CDR3: TGCGCCAGCAACCCAGGGCAAGAGACCCAGTACTTC.

The chain couples TRBV7-9 to TRBJ1-3; no clear D gene. The CDR3 sequence is 15 residues long. V lost 5 bases and J lost 4, with 15 bases in between. Per germline, CDR1 SEHNR and CDR2 FQNEAQ (reference sequence). The CDR3: CASSLGGGGGNTIYF. For the CDR3, the DNA is TGTGCCAGCAGCCTTGGAGGTGGCGGGGGAAACACCATATATTTT.

About this clone: Other DNA sequences from this sample encode an identical CDR3 as well. The chain employs TRBV18 and TRBJ2-7; TRBD1 matches at 7 bases. In germline, CDR1 is KGHSH, CDR2 LQKENI. The junction had 4 bases not matched to a gene; V was cut back by 2 bases and J by 3 bases. CDR3 length: 14 amino acids. The CDR3 DNA is TGTGCCAGCTCACCAGGGGACAGTGACTACGAGCAGTACTTC. Translating gives CASSPGDSDYEQYF. Full variable domain (remainder filled in from reference TRBV18 and TRBJ2-7): NAGVMQNPRHLVRRRGQEARLRCSPMKGHSHVYWYRQLPEEGLKFMVYLQKENIIDESGMPKERFSAEFPKEGPSILRIQQVVRGDSAAYFCASSPGDSDYEQYFGPGTRLTVT.

This chain joins TRBV6-1 and TRBJ2-3, with 9 positions matching TRBD1. J gave up 0 bases and V 6 bases, and 4 bases lay outside the gene matches. This CDR3 comprises 15 residues. Germline CDR1 MNHNS, CDR2 SASEGT. CDR3 sequence (DNA): TGTGCCAGCAGCGTACAGGGGGCTAGCACAGATACGCAGTATTTT. Amino acid sequence: CASSVQGASTDTQYF.

The chain uses TRBV28 and TRBJ2-1, with D maybe TRBD1 (6 bases). Germline CDR1 is MDHEN and CDR2 is SYDVKM. V lost 2 bases and J lost 6, with 11 bases in between. The CDR3 extends over 14 amino acids. DNA for the CDR3: TGTGCCAGCAGTTTAGTGGGGGCGGGCAATGAGCAGTTCTTC. It is translated as CASSLVGAGNEQFF. Supplemented by reference TRBV28 and TRBJ2-1, the full variable domain reads DVKVTQSSRYLVKRTGEKVFLECVQDMDHENMFWYRQDPGLGLRLIYFSYDVKMKEKGDIPEGYSVSREKKERFSLILESASTNQTSMYLCASSLVGAGNEQFFGPGTRLTVL.

The rearrangement joins TRBV7-2 to TRBJ2-5; D not resolved. CDR3 length equals 12 residues. Trimming removed 5 bases from V and 7 bases from J, with 11 bases in between. The V gene's germline CDR1 is SGHTA and CDR2 FQGNSA. CDR3 DNA: TGTGCCAGCAGCCCAGCCCGAGGGACCCAGTACTTC. It is translated as CASSPARGTQYF.

The CDR3 region is CSVGIAGASIPYEQYF. The CDR3 DNA reads TGCAGCGTTGGAATAGCGGGGGCCTCAATCCCCTACGAGCAGTACTTC. The chain combines TRBV29-1 with TRBJ2-7; 9 nucleotides match TRBD2. This CDR3 region has 16 residues. The V segment lost 4 bases and the J segment 2 bases; nucleotides outside the gene matches: 12. CDR1 is SQVTM and CDR2 is ANQGSEA in the germline V gene.

The V call is TRBV2, the J call TRBJ2-7; tentatively, D is TRBD2 (6 bases). The CDR3 contains 13 residues. Trimming took off 5 bases at V and 3 bases at J, with 11 bases between the two ends. Germline CDR1 is SNHLY and CDR2 is FYNNEI. CDR3 region: CASSYSGLYEQYF. DNA for the CDR3: TGTGCCAGCAGTTACAGCGGGCTCTACGAGCAGTACTTC.

The V and J genes are TRBV28 and TRBJ1-3; 7 bases align to TRBD1. CDR1 is MDHEN, CDR2 SYDVKM, per germline. V was clipped by 7 bases and J by 4 bases; unmatched bases: 7. The CDR3 is made up of 14 amino acids. CDR3 sequence reads: CASIPGDSGNTIYF. As DNA, the CDR3 is TGTGCCAGCATTCCAGGGGACAGCGGAAACACCATATATTTT.

The chain carries TRBV28 and TRBJ2-5, with a weak D call TRBD1 (6 bases). The CDR3 covers 15 residues. CDR1 MDHEN and CDR2 SYDVKM come from the germline V gene. Trimming took off 1 base at V and 3 bases at J, with 12 bases between the two ends. The CDR3 sequence is CASSLLVGAEETQYF. CDR3 in DNA: TGTGCCAGCAGTTTATTAGTGGGGGCGGAAGAGACCCAGTACTTC.

The V gene is TRBV28, the J gene TRBJ2-3, with 7 bases identical to TRBD1. J gave up 1 base and V 8 bases, and 12 bases lay outside the gene matches. In germline, CDR1 is MDHEN, CDR2 SYDVKM. The CDR3 has 16 amino acids. The CDR3 protein is CASHPQTGLGTDTQYF. The CDR3, as DNA: TGTGCCAGCCACCCACAGACAGGGCTGGGCACAGATACGCAGTATTTT.

The chain carries TRBV7-6 and TRBJ1-6; 7 positions match TRBD1. The germline gives CDR1 SGHVS, CDR2 FNYEAQ. There are 16 residues in the CDR3. After removal of 2 bases from V and 5 bases from J, the junction contained 6 bases not matched to a gene. Here the CDR3 DNA reads TGTGCCAGCAGCTTATTTCGGACAGGAAATAATTCACCCCTCCACTTT. It is translated as CASSLFRTGNNSPLHF.

The chain employs TRBV6-5 and TRBJ2-3; 9 positions agree with TRBD2. Germline loops: CDR1 MNHEY, CDR2 SVGAGI. There are 15 residues in the CDR3. V shed 2 bases, J shed 10 bases, and the junction held 10 bases outside the gene matches. In DNA form, the CDR3 reads TGTGCCAGCAGTTACGCCCCTAGCGGGGCGGGTTCGCAGTATTTT. Protein: CASSYAPSGAGSQYF.

The chain is built from TRBV7-2 and TRBJ2-7, with TRBD1 identical over 7 bases. The CDR3 is made up of 15 amino acids. Germline V gene sequence: CDR1 SGHTA, CDR2 FQGNSA. V lost 5 bases, J lost 7 bases, and 14 bases stayed unmatched. The DNA of the CDR3 is TGTGCCAGCAGCCCAAGACAGGGTTCCCGAGTGGAGCAGTACTTC. Translation gives CASSPRQGSRVEQYF.

The chain links TRBV5-6 to TRBJ2-2, with 7 bases matching TRBD1. The CDR3 extends over 15 amino acids. Germline loops: CDR1 SGHDT, CDR2 YYEEEE. Trimming cost V 4 bases and J 8 bases; bases outside gene matches: 11. As DNA, the CDR3 is TGTGCCAGCAGCCTCCGGGACAGTGGGGTGGGGGAGCTGTTTTTT. Translated, it gives CASSLRDSGVGELFF.

V and J are TRBV4-1 and TRBJ1-2, with 7 bases that match TRBD1. Germline CDR1 reads MGHRA; CDR2 reads YSYEKL. The V segment lost 0 bases and the J segment 3 bases; nucleotides outside the gene matches: 4. CDR3 length: 15 residues. The CDR3 DNA follows: TGCGCCAGCAGCCAAGATAGGGACAGTTACTATGGCTACACCTTC. Its translation: CASSQDRDSYYGYTF.

The V call is TRBV5-1, the J call TRBJ1-4; D might be TRBD1 (5 bases). Germline V lookup: CDR1 SGHRS, CDR2 YFSETQ. The CDR3 sequence is 13 residues long. Between the trimmed V and J ends, which lost 6 bases and 0 bases, there was a span of 6 bases. The CDR3 DNA reads as TGCGCCAGCACGGGGGCAACTAATGAAAAACTGTTTTTT. Its translation: CASTGATNEKLFF.